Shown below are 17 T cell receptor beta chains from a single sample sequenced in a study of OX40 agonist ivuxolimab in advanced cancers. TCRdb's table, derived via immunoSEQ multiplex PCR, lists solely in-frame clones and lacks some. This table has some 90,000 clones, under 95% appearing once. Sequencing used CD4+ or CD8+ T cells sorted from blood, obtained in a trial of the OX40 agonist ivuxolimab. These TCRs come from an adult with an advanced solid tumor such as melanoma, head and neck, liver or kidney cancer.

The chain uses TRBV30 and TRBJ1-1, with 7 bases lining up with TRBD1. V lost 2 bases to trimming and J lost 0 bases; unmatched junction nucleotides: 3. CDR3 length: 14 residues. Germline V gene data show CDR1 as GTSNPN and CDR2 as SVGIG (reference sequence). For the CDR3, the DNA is TGTGCCTGGAGTCTGGGACAGATGAACACTGAAGCTTTCTTT. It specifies CAWSLGQMNTEAFF.

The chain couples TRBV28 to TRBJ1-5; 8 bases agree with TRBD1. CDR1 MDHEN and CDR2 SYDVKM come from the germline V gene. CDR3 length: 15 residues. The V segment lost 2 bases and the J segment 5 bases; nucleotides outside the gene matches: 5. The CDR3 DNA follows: TGTGCCAGCAGTTTACTAGACAGGGGACATCAGCCCCAGCATTTT. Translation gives CASSLLDRGHQPQHF.

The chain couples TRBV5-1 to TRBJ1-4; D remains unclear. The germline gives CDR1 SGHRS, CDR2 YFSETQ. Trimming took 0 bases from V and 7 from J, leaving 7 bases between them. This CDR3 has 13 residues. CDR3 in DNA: TGCGCCAGCAGCTTGGATGTCGGTGAAAAACTGTTTTTT. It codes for CASSLDVGEKLFF.

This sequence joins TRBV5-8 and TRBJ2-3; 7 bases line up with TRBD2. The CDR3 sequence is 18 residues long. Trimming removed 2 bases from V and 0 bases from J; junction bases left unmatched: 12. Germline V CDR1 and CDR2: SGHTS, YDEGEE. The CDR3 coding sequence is TGTGCCAGCAGCTTCCTTACGACGGGAGGTCTTAGCACAGATACGCAGTATTTT. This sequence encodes CASSFLTTGGLSTDTQYF. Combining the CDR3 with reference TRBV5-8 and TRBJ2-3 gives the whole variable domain EAGVTQSPTHLIKTRGQQATLRCSPISGHTSVYWYQQALGLGLQFLLWYDEGEERNRGNFPPRFSGRQFPNYSSELNVNALELEDSALYLCASSFLTTGGLSTDTQYFGPGTRLTVL.

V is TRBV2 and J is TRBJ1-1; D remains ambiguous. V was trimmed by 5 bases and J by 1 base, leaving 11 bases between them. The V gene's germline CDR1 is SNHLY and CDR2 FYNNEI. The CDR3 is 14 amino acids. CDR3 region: CASSMVLKNTEAFF. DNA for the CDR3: TGTGCCAGCAGTATGGTGCTTAAGAACACTGAAGCTTTCTTT. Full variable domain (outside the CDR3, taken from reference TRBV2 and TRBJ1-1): EPEVTQTPSHQVTQMGQEVILRCVPISNHLYFYWYRQILGQKVEFLVSFYNNEISEKSEIFDDQFSVERPDGSNFTLKIRSTKLEDSAMYFCASSMVLKNTEAFFGQGTRLTVV.

The CDR3 here is CASSRDRGNTIYF. In DNA, the CDR3 is TGTGCCAGCAGCCGGGACAGAGGAAACACCATATATTTT. The chain recombines TRBV7-2 with TRBJ1-3, with 7 bases lining up with TRBD1. V trimming: 5 bases; J trimming: 4 bases; junction bases outside the gene matches: 2. This CDR3 spans 13 amino acids. CDR1 is SGHTA and CDR2 is FQGNSA in the germline V gene.

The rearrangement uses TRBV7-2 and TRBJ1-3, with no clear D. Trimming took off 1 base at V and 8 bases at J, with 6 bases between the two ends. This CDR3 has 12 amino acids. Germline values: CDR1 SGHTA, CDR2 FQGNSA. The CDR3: CASSLDGDTIYF. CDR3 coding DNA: TGTGCCAGCAGCTTAGACGGGGACACCATATATTTT.

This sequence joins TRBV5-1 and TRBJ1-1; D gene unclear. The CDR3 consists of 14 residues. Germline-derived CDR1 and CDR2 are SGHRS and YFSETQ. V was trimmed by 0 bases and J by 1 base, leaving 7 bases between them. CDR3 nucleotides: TGCGCCAGCAGCTTGGTGGTAGGGAACACTGAAGCTTTCTTT. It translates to CASSLVVGNTEAFF.

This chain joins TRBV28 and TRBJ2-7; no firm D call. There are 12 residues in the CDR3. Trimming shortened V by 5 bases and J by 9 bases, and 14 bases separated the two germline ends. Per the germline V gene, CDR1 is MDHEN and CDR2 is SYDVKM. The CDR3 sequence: CASSLERWGQYF. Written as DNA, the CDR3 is TGTGCCAGCAGTCTCGAACGTTGGGGGCAGTACTTC.

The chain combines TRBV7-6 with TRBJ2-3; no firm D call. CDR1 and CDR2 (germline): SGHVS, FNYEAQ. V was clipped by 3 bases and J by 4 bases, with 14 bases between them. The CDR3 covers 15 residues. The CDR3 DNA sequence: TGTGCCAGCAGCTTTTTAAGGGCCGATTCAGATACGCAGTATTTT. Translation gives CASSFLRADSDTQYF.

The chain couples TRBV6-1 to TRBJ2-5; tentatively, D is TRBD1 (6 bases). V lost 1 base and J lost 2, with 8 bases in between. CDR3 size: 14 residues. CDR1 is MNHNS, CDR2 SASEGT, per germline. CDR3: CASSEGGGQETQYF. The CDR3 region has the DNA TGTGCCAGCAGTGAAGGAGGGGGACAAGAGACCCAGTACTTC.

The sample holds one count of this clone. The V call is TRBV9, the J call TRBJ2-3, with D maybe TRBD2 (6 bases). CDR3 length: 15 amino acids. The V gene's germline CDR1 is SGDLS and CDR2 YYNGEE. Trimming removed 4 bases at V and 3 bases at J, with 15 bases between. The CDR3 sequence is CASSPRGEWTDTQYF. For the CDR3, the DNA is TGTGCCAGCAGCCCCCGCGGGGAGTGGACAGATACGCAGTATTTT.

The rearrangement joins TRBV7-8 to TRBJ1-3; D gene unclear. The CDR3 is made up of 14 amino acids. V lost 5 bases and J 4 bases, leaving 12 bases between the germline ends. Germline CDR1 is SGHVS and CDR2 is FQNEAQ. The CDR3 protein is CASSARGAGNTIYF. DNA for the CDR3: TGTGCCAGCAGCGCACGGGGAGCCGGAAACACCATATATTTT.

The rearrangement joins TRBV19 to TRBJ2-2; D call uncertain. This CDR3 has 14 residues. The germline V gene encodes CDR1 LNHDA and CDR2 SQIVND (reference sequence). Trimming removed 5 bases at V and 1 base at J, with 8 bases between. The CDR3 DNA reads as TGTGCCAGTAGTCCGTATCAGAACACCGGGGAGCTGTTTTTT. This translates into CASSPYQNTGELFF.

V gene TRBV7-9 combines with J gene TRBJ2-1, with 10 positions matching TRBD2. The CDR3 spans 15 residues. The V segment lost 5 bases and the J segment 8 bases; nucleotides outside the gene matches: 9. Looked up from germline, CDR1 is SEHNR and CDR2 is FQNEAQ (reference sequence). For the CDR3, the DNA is TGTGCCAGCAGCAAGGCTAGCGGGAGTCTGGATGAGCAGTTCTTC. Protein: CASSKASGSLDEQFF.

The CDR3 region has the DNA TGTGCCAGTAGTATAGCCGCGGGCATGGACACCATATATTTT. Translation gives CASSIAAGMDTIYF. The V gene is TRBV19, the J gene TRBJ1-3; D is undetermined. Trimming took off 1 base at V and 8 bases at J, with 12 bases between the two ends. The CDR3 covers 14 residues. Germline V CDR1 and CDR2: LNHDA, SQIVND (reference sequence).

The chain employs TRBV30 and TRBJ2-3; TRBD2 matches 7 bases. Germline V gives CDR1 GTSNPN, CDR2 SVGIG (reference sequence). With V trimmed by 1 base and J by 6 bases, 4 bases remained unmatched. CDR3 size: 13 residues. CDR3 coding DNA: TGTGCCTGGAGTGGAGGGAGGGCGGATACGCAGTATTTT. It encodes CAWSGGRADTQYF. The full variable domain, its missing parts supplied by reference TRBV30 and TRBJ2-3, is SQTIHQWPATLVQPVGSPLSLECTVEGTSNPNLYWYRQAAGRGLQLLFYSVGIGQISSEVPQNLSASRPQDRQFILSSKKLLLSDSGFYLCAWSGGRADTQYFGPGTRLTVL.